The present entry profiles one TCR beta chain with its context. Its antigen is not identified. These data belong to a study of cytomegalovirus exposure and HLA in healthy donors. General study points: Near-uniform donor sequencing depth was presumed by presence/absence analyses.

It was with 60 Vbeta and 13 Jbeta primers that the PCR ran. The data were produced by immunoSEQ multiplex PCR, yet TCRdb's version contains in-frame clones alone and is incomplete. Found here are approximately 170,000 clones, roughly 80% of them singletons; the top ten hold about 2.5%. This receptor was taken from a male donor in good health and CMV-seronegative. The sequenced material came from PBMCs.

The CDR3 loop reads CASSQDLPGSYEQYF. In DNA form, the CDR3 reads TGCGCCAGCAGCCAAGACCTACCGGGCTCCTACGAGCAGTACTTC. The genes are TRBV4-3 and TRBJ2-7, with D hard to call. Germline V gene lookup returns CDR1 LGHNA and CDR2 YSLEER. The length of the CDR3 is 15 residues. V lost 0 bases, J lost 0 bases, and 9 bases lay in between.